The 27 T cell receptor beta chains below come from one sample, sequenced in a study of blood T cell repertoires in COVID-19. This table comes from immunoSEQ multiplex PCR, and its TCRdb copy is limited to in-frame clones, with some not included. The sample has 150,000 to 200,000 clones; 86% are singletons. The source material was peripheral blood. The receptors were gathered from a man between 18 and 35 years old with acute or convalescent COVID-19.

J is TRBJ2-7 and V is TRBV11-2; 8 bases are shared with TRBD1. The CDR3 is made up of 14 amino acids. Germline assignment: CDR1 SGHAT and CDR2 FQNNGV. With V trimmed by 1 base and J by 3 bases, 2 bases remained unmatched. CDR3 nucleotide sequence: TGTGCCAGCAGCTTAGTCAGGGGGCTCTACGAGCAGTACTTC. It codes for CASSLVRGLYEQYF.

The V call is TRBV5-1, the J call TRBJ1-1; D call uncertain. This CDR3 is 15 amino acids long. V was clipped by 0 bases and J by 4 bases, with 13 bases between them. Germline V CDR1 and CDR2: SGHRS, YFSETQ. CDR3 residues: CASSLGTQEGTEAFF. As DNA, the CDR3 is TGCGCCAGCAGCTTGGGAACTCAAGAGGGCACTGAAGCTTTCTTT.

The chain links TRBV5-4 to TRBJ1-4; 10 bases are shared with TRBD1. The CDR3 is made up of 18 amino acids. Germline V gives CDR1 SGHNT, CDR2 YYREEE (reference sequence). After removal of 6 bases from V and 1 base from J, the junction contained 12 bases not matched to a gene. DNA for the CDR3: TGTGCCAGCACCCCGGGACAGGGGCCAGGGAGAACTAATGAAAAACTGTTTTTT. It codes for CASTPGQGPGRTNEKLFF.

The chain employs TRBV27 and TRBJ1-1; 7 nucleotides agree with TRBD1. J was trimmed by 3 bases and V by 5 bases; bases with no gene match: 9. The germline V gene encodes CDR1 MNHEY and CDR2 SMNVEV (reference sequence). The CDR3 totals 15 residues. CDR3 nucleotide sequence: TGTGCCAGCAGTACCTGGACAGGCGGAGACACTGAAGCTTTCTTT. Translation: CASSTWTGGDTEAFF.

The chain has TRBV12-5 and TRBJ1-1; 9 nucleotides line up with TRBD1. V was clipped by 7 bases and J by 3 bases; unmatched bases: 15. Germline lookup yields CDR1 LGHNT and CDR2 FRNRAP. The CDR3 spans 17 residues. The CDR3 sequence is CASVEGQGLRQHTEAFF. The CDR3 DNA follows: TGTGCTAGTGTTGAAGGACAGGGGCTGCGGCAGCACACTGAAGCTTTCTTT.

CDR3 nucleotide sequence: TGCGCCAGCAGTCAAAGGACAGGGCGGAGGACTGAAGCTTTCTTT. Its protein is CASSQRTGRRTEAFF. V usage is TRBV23-1 and J usage is TRBJ1-1, with 8 bases matching TRBD1. TRBV23-1 is noted as an ORF with a role that remains uncertain. V shed 2 bases, J shed 5 bases, and the junction held 7 bases outside the gene matches. CDR3 length equals 15 residues.

This chain uses TRBV10-1 with TRBJ1-1, with D perhaps matching TRBD1 (6 bases). Trimming left V 6 bases short and J 4 bases short, with 12 bases between. In germline, CDR1 is WNHNN, CDR2 SYGVQD (reference sequence). The CDR3 runs 13 residues. The CDR3 protein is CASSSGESTEAFF. DNA for the CDR3: TGCGCCAGCAGCTCAGGGGAGTCCACTGAAGCTTTCTTT.

The chain is built from TRBV18 and TRBJ2-3; tentatively, D is TRBD2 (7 bases). The CDR3 is 15 amino acids. Deletions cut 3 bases from V and 6 bases from J, with 16 bases between. CDR1 is KGHSH, CDR2 LQKENI, per germline. The DNA for the CDR3 is TGTGCCAGCTCACCCAGACGGGGGGCGGTGGATACGCAGTATTTT. As protein: CASSPRRGAVDTQYF. Supplemented by reference TRBV18 and TRBJ2-3, the full variable domain reads NAGVMQNPRHLVRRRGQEARLRCSPMKGHSHVYWYRQLPEEGLKFMVYLQKENIIDESGMPKERFSAEFPKEGPSILRIQQVVRGDSAAYFCASSPRRGAVDTQYFGPGTRLTVL.

The chain employs TRBV5-1 and TRBJ1-1, with D uncertain. The V gene's germline CDR1 is SGHRS and CDR2 YFSETQ. Trimming pared 4 bases from V and 2 bases from J, leaving 9 bases between. The CDR3 loop spans 13 amino acids. The CDR3 is CASSGGKNTEAFF. The CDR3 DNA sequence: TGCGCCAGCAGCGGAGGAAAAAACACTGAAGCTTTCTTT.

This chain links TRBV11-2 with TRBJ2-7; D possibly corresponds to TRBD1 (6 bases). The CDR3 length is 11 residues. Germline V CDR1 and CDR2: SGHAT, FQNNGV. Trimming pared 5 bases from V and 6 bases from J, leaving 8 bases between. The CDR3 here is CASSQGFEQYF. Here the CDR3 DNA reads TGTGCCAGCAGCCAGGGGTTCGAGCAGTACTTC.

The gene calls are TRBV7-9 and TRBJ2-1; 7 bases match TRBD1. CDR1 and CDR2 (germline): SEHNR, FQNEAQ (reference sequence). V lost 2 bases and J lost 4; bases outside the gene matches: 2. The CDR3 has 14 amino acids. The CDR3 region is CASSLRGQYNEQFF. The DNA of the CDR3 is TGTGCCAGCAGCTTAAGGGGGCAGTACAATGAGCAGTTCTTC.

The CDR3 nucleotides are TGTGCCAGTAGACAGGGGTCGGCTAATGAAAAACTGTTTTTT. Protein sequence: CASRQGSANEKLFF. The V call is TRBV19, the J call TRBJ1-4; 7 bases map to TRBD1. The CDR3 extends over 14 amino acids. The V segment lost 6 bases and the J segment 3 bases; nucleotides outside the gene matches: 4. Per germline, CDR1 LNHDA and CDR2 SQIVND (reference sequence).

The rearrangement uses TRBV15 and TRBJ1-4; D is unresolved. This CDR3 is 15 amino acids long. Germline CDR1 reads LNHNV; CDR2 reads YYDKDF (reference sequence). Trimming left V 3 bases short and J 0 bases short, with 8 bases between. The CDR3 nucleotides are TGTGCCACCAGCAGTACCCAGGCAACTAATGAAAAACTGTTTTTT. Its translation: CATSSTQATNEKLFF.

V usage is TRBV30 and J usage is TRBJ2-1, with 7 bases aligning to TRBD2. The CDR3 runs to 15 residues. Trimming at V came to 1 base and at J to 4 bases, leaving 7 bases not matched to a gene. CDR1 is GTSNPN, CDR2 SVGIG, per germline (reference sequence). As DNA, the CDR3 is TGTGCCTGGAGTGGGGGGGGGACTGGATACAATGAGCAGTTCTTC. It codes for CAWSGGGTGYNEQFF.

This clone has only a few counts. The gene calls are TRBV2 and TRBJ1-1, with TRBD1 matching over 11 bases. The ends lost 8 bases at V and 5 bases at J; junction bases unmatched: 7. Germline lookup yields CDR1 SNHLY and CDR2 FYNNEI. This CDR3 spans 14 amino acids. The chain's CDR3 is CASVGQGARTEAFF. The CDR3 nucleotides are TGTGCCAGCGTCGGACAGGGGGCGCGAACTGAAGCTTTCTTT.

The CDR3 here is CASSSSGQGAETQYF. CDR3 in DNA: TGTGCCAGCAGCTCATCGGGACAGGGGGCCGAGACCCAGTACTTC. V and J are TRBV7-9 and TRBJ2-5; TRBD1 agrees at 12 bases. The germline V gene encodes CDR1 SEHNR and CDR2 FQNEAQ (reference sequence). V trimming: 4 bases; J trimming: 5 bases; junction bases outside the gene matches: 5. The CDR3 is 15 amino acids.

The count of this clone is one. Written as DNA, the CDR3 is TGTGCCAGCAGTGCTTCCGGCGGGGAGCTGTTTTTT. Its translation: CASSASGGELFF. The V gene is TRBV14, the J gene TRBJ2-2; D is unresolved. The CDR3 covers 12 residues. Germline V CDR1 and CDR2: SGHDN, FVKESK. Trimming removed 6 bases at V and 7 bases at J, with 9 bases between. Full variable domain (remainder filled in from reference TRBV14 and TRBJ2-2): EAGVTQFPSHSVIEKGQTVTLRCDPISGHDNLYWYRRVMGKEIKFLLHFVKESKQDESGMPNNRFLAERTGGTYSTLKVQPAELEDSGVYFCASSASGGELFFGEGSRLTVL.

The rearrangement joins TRBV30 to TRBJ2-3, with TRBD2 identical over 12 bases. V gave up 3 bases and J gave up 5 bases; unmatched junction bases: 6. The CDR3 loop spans 15 amino acids. CDR1 is GTSNPN, CDR2 SVGIG, per germline (reference sequence). This CDR3 is CAWSPSGGAGDTQYF. CDR3 nucleotide sequence: TGTGCCTGGAGCCCTAGCGGGGGGGCAGGAGATACGCAGTATTTT.

The chain has TRBV30 and TRBJ1-1; D uncertain. The CDR3 is made up of 13 amino acids. CDR1 and CDR2 from the germline V gene are GTSNPN and SVGIG (reference sequence). Trimming removed 1 base at V and 0 bases at J, with 6 bases between. The CDR3 sequence is CAWSDGMNTEAFF. DNA of the CDR3: TGTGCCTGGAGTGACGGGATGAACACTGAAGCTTTCTTT.

The chain has TRBV7-3 and TRBJ2-1; D call uncertain. The CDR3 sequence is 14 residues long. The V end lost 3 bases, the J end lost 5 bases, and 11 bases lay between the germline ends. Germline CDR1 is SGHTA and CDR2 is FQGTGA. The CDR3 bases are TGTGCCAGCAGCTTGGGTGCAAGCGACAATGAGCAGTTCTTC. This codes for CASSLGASDNEQFF.

V and J are TRBV29-1 and TRBJ1-1; TRBD1 is a possible D gene (5 bases). The CDR3 is 12 amino acids. Germline V gene lookup returns CDR1 SQVTM and CDR2 ANQGSEA. V was pared by 6 bases and J by 4 bases, with 12 bases between. The DNA for the CDR3 is TGCAGCGTAACCAGGGATGGCACTGAAGCTTTCTTT. This sequence encodes CSVTRDGTEAFF. Supplemented by reference TRBV29-1 and TRBJ1-1, the full variable domain reads SAVISQKPSRDICQRGTSLTIQCQVDSQVTMMFWYRQQPGQSLTLIATANQGSEATYESGFVIDKFPISRPNLTFSTLTVSNMSPEDSSIYLCSVTRDGTEAFFGQGTRLTVV.

In its sample, this clone was seen a few times. J is TRBJ2-1 and V is TRBV18; 8 positions agree with TRBD1. Per germline, CDR1 KGHSH and CDR2 LQKENI. Unmatched junction bases numbered 4, after V lost 3 bases and J lost 3 bases. CDR3 length: 15 residues. This chain's CDR3 is CASSPRQGIYNEQFF. Here the CDR3 DNA reads TGTGCCAGCTCACCGAGACAGGGGATCTACAATGAGCAGTTCTTC.

The gene calls are TRBV10-1 and TRBJ2-3; D gene unclear. V was cut by 2 bases and J by 0 bases, with 12 bases left in between. Germline lookup yields CDR1 WNHNN and CDR2 SYGVQD (reference sequence). CDR3 length equals 16 residues. The CDR3 nucleotides read TGCGCCAGCAGTGAGCTTCGGTGGGCCAGCACAGATACGCAGTATTTT. This translates into CASSELRWASTDTQYF.

The chain employs TRBV19 and TRBJ1-5; no clear D gene. Germline-derived CDR1 and CDR2 are LNHDA and SQIVND (reference sequence). V gave up 6 bases and J gave up 5 bases, with 14 bases separating them. The CDR3 has 14 amino acids. The CDR3 loop is CASSPGGGYQPQHF. CDR3 bases: TGTGCCAGTAGCCCCGGTGGAGGGTATCAGCCCCAGCATTTT.

The rearrangement uses TRBV15 and TRBJ2-5, with unresolved D. The CDR3 has 13 residues. CDR1 LNHNV and CDR2 YYDKDF come from the germline V gene (reference sequence). V lost 0 bases and J 4 bases, leaving 6 bases between the germline ends. DNA for the CDR3: TGTGCCACCAGCAGAGATAGCAGAGAGACCCAGTACTTC. This gives the protein CATSRDSRETQYF.

This clone was detected once. This chain connects TRBV27 to TRBJ1-1; 9 positions match TRBD1. The V and J ends lost 6 bases and 7 bases, in that order; junction bases with no gene match: 9. Germline CDR1 MNHEY, CDR2 SMNVEV (reference sequence). The CDR3 has 14 amino acids. In DNA form, the CDR3 reads TGTGCCAGCAGCTCCGGGACAGGGAACGGTGAAGCTTTCTTT. Its translation is CASSSGTGNGEAFF.

The gene calls are TRBV29-1 and TRBJ1-1; possible D gene TRBD1, 5 bases. The ends were cut back, 3 bases at V and 1 base at J, with 9 bases in the middle. Germline V gene lookup returns CDR1 SQVTM and CDR2 ANQGSEA. This CDR3 contains 13 residues. The CDR3 DNA is TGCAGCGTTGACGGGGGGAAGAACACTGAAGCTTTCTTT. This codes for CSVDGGKNTEAFF.